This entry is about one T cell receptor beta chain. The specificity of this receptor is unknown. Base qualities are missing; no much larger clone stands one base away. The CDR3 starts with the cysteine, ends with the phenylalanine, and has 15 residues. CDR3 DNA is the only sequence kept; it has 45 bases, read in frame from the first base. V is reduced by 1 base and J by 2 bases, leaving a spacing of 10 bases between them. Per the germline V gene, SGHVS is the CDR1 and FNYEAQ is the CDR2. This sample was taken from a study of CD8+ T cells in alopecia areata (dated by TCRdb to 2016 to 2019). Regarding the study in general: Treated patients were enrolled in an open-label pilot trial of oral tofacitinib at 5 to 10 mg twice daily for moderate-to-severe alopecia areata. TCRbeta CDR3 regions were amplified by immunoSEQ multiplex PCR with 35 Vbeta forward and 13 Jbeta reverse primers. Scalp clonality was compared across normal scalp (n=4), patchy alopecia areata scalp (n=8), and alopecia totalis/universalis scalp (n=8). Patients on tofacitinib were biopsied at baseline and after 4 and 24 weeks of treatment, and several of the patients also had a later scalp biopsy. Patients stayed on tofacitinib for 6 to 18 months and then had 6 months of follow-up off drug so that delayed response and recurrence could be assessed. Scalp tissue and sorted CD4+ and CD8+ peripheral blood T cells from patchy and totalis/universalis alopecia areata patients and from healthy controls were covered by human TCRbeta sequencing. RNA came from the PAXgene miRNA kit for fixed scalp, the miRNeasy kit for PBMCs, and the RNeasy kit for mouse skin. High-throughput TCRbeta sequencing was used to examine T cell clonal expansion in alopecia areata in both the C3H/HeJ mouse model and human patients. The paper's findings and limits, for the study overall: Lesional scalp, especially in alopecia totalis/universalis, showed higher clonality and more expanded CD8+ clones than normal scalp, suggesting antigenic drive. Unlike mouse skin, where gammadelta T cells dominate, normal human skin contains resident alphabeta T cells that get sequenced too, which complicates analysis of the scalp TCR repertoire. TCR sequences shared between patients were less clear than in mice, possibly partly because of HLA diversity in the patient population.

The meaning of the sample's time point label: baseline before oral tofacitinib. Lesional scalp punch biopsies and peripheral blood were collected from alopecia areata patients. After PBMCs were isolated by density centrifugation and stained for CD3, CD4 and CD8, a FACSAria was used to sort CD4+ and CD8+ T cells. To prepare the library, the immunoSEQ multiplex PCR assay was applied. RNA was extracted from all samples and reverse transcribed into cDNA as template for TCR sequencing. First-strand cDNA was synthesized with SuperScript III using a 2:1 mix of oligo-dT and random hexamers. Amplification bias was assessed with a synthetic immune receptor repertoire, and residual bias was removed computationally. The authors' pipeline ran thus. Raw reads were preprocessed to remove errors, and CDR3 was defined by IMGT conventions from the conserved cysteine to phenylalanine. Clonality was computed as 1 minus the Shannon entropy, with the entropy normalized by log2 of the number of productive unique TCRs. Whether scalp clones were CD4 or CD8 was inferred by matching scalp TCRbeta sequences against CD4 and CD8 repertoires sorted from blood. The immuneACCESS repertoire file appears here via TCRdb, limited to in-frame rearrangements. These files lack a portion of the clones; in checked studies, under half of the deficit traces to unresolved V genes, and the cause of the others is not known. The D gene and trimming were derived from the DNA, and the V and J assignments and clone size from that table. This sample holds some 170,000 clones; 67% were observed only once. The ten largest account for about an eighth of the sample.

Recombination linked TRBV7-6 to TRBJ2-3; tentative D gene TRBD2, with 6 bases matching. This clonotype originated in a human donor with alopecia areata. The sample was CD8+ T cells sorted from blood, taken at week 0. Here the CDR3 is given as CASSLVGGVTDTQYF. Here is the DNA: TGTGCCAGCAGCTTAGTAGGCGGGGTCACAGATACGCAGTATTTT.